This T cell receptor (beta chain) stems from a study of blood T cell repertoires in COVID-19 (dated by TCRdb to 2018 to 2021). Regarding the complete study: Collaborator samples came from the United States, Italy and Spain and covered acute and convalescent phases of COVID-19. The samples were drawn from the first 160 participants of the ongoing ImmuneRACE study and from 950 to 1,500 subjects provided by 6 global collaborators. The dataset comprised deeply sampled blood TCRbeta repertoires from subjects exposed to, actively infected with, or recovered from COVID-19. HLA class I and class II types, where available, came from metadata supplied by the sample provider rather than from assay-based typing. The sample metadata nearly always contained a de-identified subject ID, COVID-19 status, age in years and sex. The material from the prospective study consisted of cDNA or gDNA derived from T cells, B-cell-depleted T cells, or PBMCs. The repertoires were made available in a free public database intended to serve as a resource for research on the immune response to SARS-CoV-2. General study outcomes and caveats: How much clinical and demographic metadata was included differed by source and by participant, and the metadata was provided uncurated.

As for this clone: Its cognate antigen has yet to be identified. Per-base quality was not reported, and no clone a single base away is much larger than it.

Each collaborating institution followed its own protocols to collect whole blood in K2EDTA tubes. For TCRbeta analysis, collaborator samples were shipped as frozen whole blood, as isolated PBMCs, or as DNA extracted from either sample type. TCRbeta CDR3 regions were amplified from genomic DNA using the immunoSEQ Assay, a bias-controlled multiplex PCR. Concerning the study's data processing: The number of nucleated cells in each sample was estimated by amplification of reference gene primers within the assay. Sequence reads were collapsed and filtered to measure the absolute abundance of every unique TCRbeta CDR3 rearrangement. For each sample, productive Simpson clonality was calculated as the square root of Simpson's diversity index over productive rearrangements. Imported from immuneACCESS, the table was reduced by TCRdb to in-frame sequences with V and J called. These copies leave out some clones; in studies compared against another copy, an unresolved V gene accounts for under half, and the cause of the remainder is not known. V, J and clone size are those of that table, while D and trimming were read from the DNA. The sample table shows 30,000 to 40,000 clones, and around 85% are seen once. Together, the top ten hold 40% to 55% of the sample.

CDR1 and CDR2 were assigned from the germline V gene as SGHDT and YYEEEE. Including the terminal cysteine and phenylalanine, the CDR3 comprises 14 residues. Just CDR3 DNA is preserved here, 42 bases in frame from base 1. Trimming takes 2 bases from V and 1 base from J, and the germline ends sit 6 bases apart. Sample: peripheral blood. The chain uses TRBV5-6 and TRBJ2-2; possibly the D gene is TRBD1, per 5 matching bases. The TCR sequence derives from a man aged 55 to 70 with active or convalescent COVID-19. The CDR3 has the sequence CASSFDRNTGELFF. The DNA sequence reads TGTGCCAGCAGCTTCGACAGGAACACCGGGGAGCTGTTTTTT.